The clone carrying this T cell receptor beta chain has only a few counts. The CDR3 has 13 residues. Germline V gene lookup returns CDR1 MNHEY and CDR2 SMNVEV (reference sequence). With 8 bases clipped from V and 6 bases from J, the junction kept 8 bases outside the gene matches. This specimen belongs to a study of patients and donors after allogeneic stem cell transplantation. Each CDR3 protein is one row after TCRdb ran MiXCR on the RT-PCR reads. The sample carries 150,000 to 200,000 distinct CDR3 sequences, 25% to 35% recorded once. The receptor's source is a human donor who was either an allogeneic HSCT recipient or a stem cell or donor lymphocyte infusion donor (not recorded which). It is not recorded whose cells these are; they may come from a transplant donor. The chain carries TRBV27 and TRBJ2-5; TRBD1 agrees at 8 bases. Sequencing was done on a sample of blood, either unsorted or a sorted T cell fraction (not recorded which). The CDR3 here is CASARQGWKTQYF. The CDR3 bases are TGTGCCAGCGCTCGACAGGGGTGGAAGACCCAGTACTTC.